The present TCR beta chain was sequenced within a study of Graves' ophthalmopathy and Graves' hyperthyroidism. Trimming took 4 bases from V and 7 from J, leaving 17 bases between them. The CDR3 runs to 16 residues. The germline CDR1 and CDR2 sequences are ENHRY and SYGVKD. Using RNA transcripts, the TCR beta CDR3 regions were amplified. RT-PCR was first run with HTBI primers, then multiplex PCR in a second round. TCRdb re-called the multiplex PCR reads through MiXCR, storing one row per CDR3 protein. The sample yields almost 750,000 distinct CDR3 sequences, approximately 40% seen once. The sequenced sample consisted of peripheral blood. The rearrangement uses TRBV10-3 and TRBJ1-6, with D tentatively TRBD1 (6 bases). This TCR was recovered from an adult man with Graves' ophthalmopathy. CDR3 sequence: CAISVEGRTENSPLHF. In DNA, the CDR3 is TGTGCCATCAGTGTGGAGGGACGGACAGAGAATTCACCCCTCCACTTT.